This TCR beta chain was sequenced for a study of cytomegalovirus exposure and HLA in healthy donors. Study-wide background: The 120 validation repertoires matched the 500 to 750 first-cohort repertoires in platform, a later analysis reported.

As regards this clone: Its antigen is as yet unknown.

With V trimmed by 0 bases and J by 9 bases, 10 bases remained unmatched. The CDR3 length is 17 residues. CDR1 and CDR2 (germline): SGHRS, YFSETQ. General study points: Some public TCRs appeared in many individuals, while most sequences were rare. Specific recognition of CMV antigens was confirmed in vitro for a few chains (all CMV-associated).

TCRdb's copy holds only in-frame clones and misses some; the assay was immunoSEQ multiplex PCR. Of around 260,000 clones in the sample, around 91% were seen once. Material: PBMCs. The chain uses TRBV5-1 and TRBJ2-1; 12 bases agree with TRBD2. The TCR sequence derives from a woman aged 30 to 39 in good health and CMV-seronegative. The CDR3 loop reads CASSLASSGRAGGEQFF. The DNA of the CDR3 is TGCGCCAGCAGCTTGGCCTCTAGCGGGAGGGCCGGGGGTGAGCAGTTCTTC.